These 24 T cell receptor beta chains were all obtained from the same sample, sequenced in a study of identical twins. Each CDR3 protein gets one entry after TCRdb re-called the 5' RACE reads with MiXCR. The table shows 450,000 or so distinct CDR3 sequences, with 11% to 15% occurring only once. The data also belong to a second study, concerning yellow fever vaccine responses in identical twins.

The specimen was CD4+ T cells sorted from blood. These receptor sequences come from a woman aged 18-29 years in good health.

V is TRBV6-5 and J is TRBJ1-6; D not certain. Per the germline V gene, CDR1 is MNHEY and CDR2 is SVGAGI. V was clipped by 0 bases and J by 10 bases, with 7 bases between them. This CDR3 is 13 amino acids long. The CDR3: CASSYSAVSPLHF. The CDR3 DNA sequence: TGTGCCAGCAGTTACTCCGCCGTCTCACCCCTCCACTTT.

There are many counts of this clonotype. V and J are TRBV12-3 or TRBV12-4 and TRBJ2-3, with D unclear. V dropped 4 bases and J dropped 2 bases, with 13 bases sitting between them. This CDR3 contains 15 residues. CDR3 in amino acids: CASSSRANPTDTQYF. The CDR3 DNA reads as TGTGCCAGCAGTTCCCGGGCCAATCCCACAGATACGCAGTATTTT.

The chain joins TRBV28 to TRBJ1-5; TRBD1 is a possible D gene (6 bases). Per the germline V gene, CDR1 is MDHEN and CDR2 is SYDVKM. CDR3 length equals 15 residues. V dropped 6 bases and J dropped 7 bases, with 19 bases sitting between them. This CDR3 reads CASSLRGGFGQPQHF. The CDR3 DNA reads TGTGCCAGCAGCCTCAGGGGTGGTTTTGGGCAGCCCCAGCATTTT.

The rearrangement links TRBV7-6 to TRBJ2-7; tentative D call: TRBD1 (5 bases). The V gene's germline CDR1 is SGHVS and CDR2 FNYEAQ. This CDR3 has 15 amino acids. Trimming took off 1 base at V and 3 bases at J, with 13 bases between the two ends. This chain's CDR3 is CASSLEGGRVYEQYF. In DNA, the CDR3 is TGTGCCAGCAGCTTAGAGGGCGGCAGGGTCTACGAGCAGTACTTC.

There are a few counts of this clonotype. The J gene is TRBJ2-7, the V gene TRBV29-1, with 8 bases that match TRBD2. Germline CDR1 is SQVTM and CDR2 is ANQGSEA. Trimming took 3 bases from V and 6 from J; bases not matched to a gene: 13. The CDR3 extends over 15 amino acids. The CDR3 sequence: CSVDEREKDLGEQYF. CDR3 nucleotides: TGCAGCGTTGATGAGCGGGAGAAAGACTTGGGCGAGCAGTACTTC.

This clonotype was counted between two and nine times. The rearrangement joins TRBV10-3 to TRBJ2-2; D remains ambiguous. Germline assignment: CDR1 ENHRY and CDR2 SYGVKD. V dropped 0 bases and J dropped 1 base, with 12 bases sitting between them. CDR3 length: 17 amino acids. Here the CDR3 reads CAISESVNAVNTGELFF. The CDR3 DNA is TGTGCCATCAGTGAGTCAGTTAATGCGGTGAACACCGGGGAGCTGTTTTTT.

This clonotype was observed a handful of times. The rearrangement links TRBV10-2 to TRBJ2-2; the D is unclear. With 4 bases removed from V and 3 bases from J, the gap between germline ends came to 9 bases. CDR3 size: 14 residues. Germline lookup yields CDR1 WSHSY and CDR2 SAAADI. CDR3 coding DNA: TGCGCCAGCAGTGGAAGGACCTACACCGGGGAGCTGTTTTTT. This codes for CASSGRTYTGELFF.

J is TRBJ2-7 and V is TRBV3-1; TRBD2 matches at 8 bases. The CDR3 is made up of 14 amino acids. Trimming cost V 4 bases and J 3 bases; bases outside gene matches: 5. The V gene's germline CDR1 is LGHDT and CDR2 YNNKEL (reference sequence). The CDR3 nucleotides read TGTGCCAGCAGCCGAGCGGGGGCCGTCTACGAGCAGTACTTC. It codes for CASSRAGAVYEQYF.

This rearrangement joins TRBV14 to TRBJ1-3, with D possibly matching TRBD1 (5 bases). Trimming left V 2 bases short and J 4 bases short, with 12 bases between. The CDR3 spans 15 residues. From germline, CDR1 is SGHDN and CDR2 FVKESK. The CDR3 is CASSQPGPTGNTIYF. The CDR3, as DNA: TGTGCCAGCAGCCAACCGGGACCTACGGGAAACACCATATATTTT.

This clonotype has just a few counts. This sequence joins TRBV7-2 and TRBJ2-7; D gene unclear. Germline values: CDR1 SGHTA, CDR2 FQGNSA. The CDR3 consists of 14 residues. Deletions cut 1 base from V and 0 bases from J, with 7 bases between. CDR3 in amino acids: CASSLDRLSYEQYF. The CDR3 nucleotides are TGTGCCAGCAGCTTAGACCGGCTCTCCTACGAGCAGTACTTC.

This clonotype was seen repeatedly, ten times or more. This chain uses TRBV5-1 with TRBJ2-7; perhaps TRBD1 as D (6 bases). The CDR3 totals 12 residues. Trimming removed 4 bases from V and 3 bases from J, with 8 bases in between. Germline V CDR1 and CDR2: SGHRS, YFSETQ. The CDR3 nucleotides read TGCGCCAGCAGCAAGGACAGCTACGAGCAGTACTTC. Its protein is CASSKDSYEQYF.

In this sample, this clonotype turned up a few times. CDR3 sequence: CASSFPSGTGGYEQYF. The CDR3 bases are TGTGCCAGCAGTTTTCCCAGCGGGACAGGGGGATACGAGCAGTACTTC. The V gene is TRBV12-3 or TRBV12-4, the J gene TRBJ2-7; 11 bases align to TRBD1. V shed 3 bases and J 4 bases; nucleotides not matched to a gene: 8. This CDR3 spans 16 amino acids.

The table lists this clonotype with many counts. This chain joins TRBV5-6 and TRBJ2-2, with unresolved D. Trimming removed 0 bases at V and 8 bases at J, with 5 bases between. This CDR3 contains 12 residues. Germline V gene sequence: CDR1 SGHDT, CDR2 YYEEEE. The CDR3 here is CASSLAVGELFF. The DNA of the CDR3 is TGTGCCAGCAGCTTGGCCGTGGGGGAGCTGTTTTTT.

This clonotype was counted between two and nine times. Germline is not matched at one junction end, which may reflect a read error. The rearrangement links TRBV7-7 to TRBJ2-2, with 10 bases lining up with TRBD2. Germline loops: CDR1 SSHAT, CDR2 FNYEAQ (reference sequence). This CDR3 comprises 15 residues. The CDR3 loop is CASSTLAGKTGELFF. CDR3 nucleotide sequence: TGTGCTAGCAGCACACTAGCGGGAAAAACCGGGGAGCTGTTTTTT.

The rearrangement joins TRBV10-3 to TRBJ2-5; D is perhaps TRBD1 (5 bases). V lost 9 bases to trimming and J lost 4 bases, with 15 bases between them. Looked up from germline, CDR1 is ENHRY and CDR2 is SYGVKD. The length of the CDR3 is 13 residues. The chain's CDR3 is CAIRGRRGETQYF. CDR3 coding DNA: TGTGCCATTAGGGGCAGGAGAGGAGAGACCCAGTACTTC.

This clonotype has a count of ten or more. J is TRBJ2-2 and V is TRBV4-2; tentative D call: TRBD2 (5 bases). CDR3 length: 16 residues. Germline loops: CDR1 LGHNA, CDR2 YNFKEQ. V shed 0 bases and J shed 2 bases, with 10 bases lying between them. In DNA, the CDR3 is TGTGCCAGCAGCCAAGAATCGGGATCCAACACCGGGGAGCTGTTTTTT. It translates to CASSQESGSNTGELFF.

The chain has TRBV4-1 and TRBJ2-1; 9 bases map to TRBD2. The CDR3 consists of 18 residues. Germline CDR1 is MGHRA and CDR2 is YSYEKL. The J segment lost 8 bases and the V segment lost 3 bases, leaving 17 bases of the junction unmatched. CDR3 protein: CASSHQDVLAGWGYEQFF. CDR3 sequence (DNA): TGCGCCAGCAGCCATCAAGATGTCCTAGCGGGGTGGGGCTATGAGCAGTTCTTC.

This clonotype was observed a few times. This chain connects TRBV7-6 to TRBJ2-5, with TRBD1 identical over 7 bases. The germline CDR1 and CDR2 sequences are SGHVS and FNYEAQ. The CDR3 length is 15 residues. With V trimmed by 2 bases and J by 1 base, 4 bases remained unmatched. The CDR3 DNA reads TGTGCCAGCAGCTTAAGAGGGACAGTCCAAGAGACCCAGTACTTC. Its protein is CASSLRGTVQETQYF.

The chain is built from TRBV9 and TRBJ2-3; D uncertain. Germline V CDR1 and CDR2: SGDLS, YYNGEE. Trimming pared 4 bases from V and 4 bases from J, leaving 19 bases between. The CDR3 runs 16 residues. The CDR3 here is CASSFSASVGADTQYF. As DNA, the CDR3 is TGTGCCAGCAGCTTCTCGGCCAGTGTCGGAGCAGATACGCAGTATTTT.

Here the CDR3 DNA reads TGTGCCAGCAGTAGGCCGGGACAGGGTTTTTACGAGCAGTACTTC. This sequence encodes CASSRPGQGFYEQYF. The V and J genes are TRBV28 and TRBJ2-7, with 9 bases fitting TRBD1. This CDR3 spans 15 amino acids. V lost 5 bases to trimming and J lost 4 bases; unmatched junction nucleotides: 9. Germline values: CDR1 MDHEN, CDR2 SYDVKM.

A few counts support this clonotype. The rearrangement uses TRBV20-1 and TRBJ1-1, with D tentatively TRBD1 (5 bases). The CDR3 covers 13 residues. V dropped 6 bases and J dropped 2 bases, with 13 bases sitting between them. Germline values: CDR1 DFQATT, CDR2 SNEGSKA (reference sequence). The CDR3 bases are TGCAGTGCCCCTATTCAGGGAAACACTGAAGCTTTCTTT. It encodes CSAPIQGNTEAFF.

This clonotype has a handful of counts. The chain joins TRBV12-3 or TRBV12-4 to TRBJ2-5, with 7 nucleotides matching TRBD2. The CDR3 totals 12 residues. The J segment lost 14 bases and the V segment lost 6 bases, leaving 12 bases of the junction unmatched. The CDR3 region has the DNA TGTGCCAGCAGCTCCAGCCGGGACTACTCCTACTTC. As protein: CASSSSRDYSYF.

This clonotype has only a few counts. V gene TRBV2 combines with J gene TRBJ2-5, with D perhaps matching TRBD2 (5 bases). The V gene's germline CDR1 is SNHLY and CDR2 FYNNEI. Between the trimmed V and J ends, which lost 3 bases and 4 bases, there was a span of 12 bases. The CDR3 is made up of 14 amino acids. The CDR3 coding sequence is TGTGCCAGCAGTGATAAGCGGTTGGGAGAGACCCAGTACTTC. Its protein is CASSDKRLGETQYF. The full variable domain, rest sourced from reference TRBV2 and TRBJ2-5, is EPEVTQTPSHQVTQMGQEVILRCVPISNHLYFYWYRQILGQKVEFLVSFYNNEISEKSEIFDDQFSVERPDGSNFTLKIRSTKLEDSAMYFCASSDKRLGETQYFGPGTRLLVL.

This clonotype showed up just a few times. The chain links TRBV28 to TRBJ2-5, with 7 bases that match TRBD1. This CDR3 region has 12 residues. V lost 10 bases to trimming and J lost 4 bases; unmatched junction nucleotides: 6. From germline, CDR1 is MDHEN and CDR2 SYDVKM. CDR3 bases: TGTGCCACCAATACAGGGGTAGAGACCCAGTACTTC. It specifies CATNTGVETQYF.